The rows below give T cell receptor beta chains drawn from one sample of a study of blood T cell repertoires in COVID-19. Some clones are missing from TCRdb's copy, which holds only in-frame ones; the method was immunoSEQ multiplex PCR. The sample holds 60,000 to 85,000 clones, around nine tenths seen once. The specimen sequenced was peripheral blood. All receptors come from a woman of 80 years or more with active or convalescent COVID-19. Both conserved end residues are part of each CDR3. The D gene is left open where the match is weak. Expanded clones get a size class; other rows say once, few or many, or leave the size out.

size	V	J	length	D	CDR3	DNA
NA	TRBV27	TRBJ2-7	15	NA	CASSPYAGRSYEQYF	TGTGCCAGCAGTCCCTATGCAGGGAGGAGCTACGAGCAGTACTTC
few	TRBV19	TRBJ1-6	14	NA	CASSIVGHNSPLHF	TGTGCCAGTAGTATAGTTGGGCACAATTCACCCCTCCACTTT
NA	TRBV7-2	TRBJ1-2	13	NA	CASSPVGGYGYTF	TGTGCCAGCAGCCCGGTTGGCGGCTATGGCTACACCTTC
NA	TRBV6-2/TRBV6-3	TRBJ2-7	16	NA	CASSYQSTRVLYEQYF	TGTGCCAGCAGTTACCAATCGACTAGGGTTCTCTACGAGCAGTACTTC
NA	TRBV5-4	TRBJ2-7	16	NA	CASSLTTGTPQYEQYF	TGTGCCAGCAGCCTTACTACCGGGACACCCCAGTACGAGCAGTACTTC
NA	TRBV7-2	TRBJ1-1	14	TRBD1	CASSADRVYTEAFF	TGTGCCAGCAGCGCAGACAGGGTGTACACTGAAGCTTTCTTT
NA	TRBV12-3/TRBV12-4	TRBJ2-1	12	NA	CASSTDTGKEFF	TGTGCCAGCAGTACCGATACAGGGAAGGAGTTCTTC
NA	TRBV7-9	TRBJ2-1	16	TRBD2	CASSLVGGTRTNEQFF	TGTGCCAGCAGCTTAGTGGGCGGGACTAGAACCAATGAGCAGTTCTTC
NA	TRBV5-5	TRBJ1-2	15	TRBD1	CASSLRTGTISSYTF	TGTGCCAGCAGCCTTCGGACAGGGACCATATCAAGCTACACCTTC
NA	TRBV5-1	TRBJ2-3	14	NA	CASSAGTNTDTQYF	TGCGCCAGCAGCGCCGGGACAAACACAGATACGCAGTATTTT
NA	TRBV30	TRBJ2-1	15	NA	CAWAPLAEGNNEQFF	TGTGCCTGGGCCCCCTTAGCGGAGGGGAACAATGAGCAGTTCTTC
NA	TRBV5-4	TRBJ2-7	14	NA	CASSLEQAAYEQYF	TGTGCCAGCAGCTTGGAACAGGCAGCCTACGAGCAGTACTTC
NA	TRBV5-8	TRBJ2-3	15	TRBD1	CASSQGQPRLDTQYF	TGTGCCAGCAGCCAGGGACAGCCCAGACTTGATACGCAGTATTTT
NA	TRBV14	TRBJ2-3	15	NA	CASSHRLGNGDTQYF	TGTGCCAGCAGCCATCGACTAGGGAATGGAGATACGCAGTATTTT
NA	TRBV7-2	TRBJ2-2	15	NA	CASSRFQGNTGELFF	TGTGCCAGCAGCAGGTTCCAGGGTAACACCGGGGAGCTGTTTTTT
NA	TRBV9	TRBJ2-3	15	NA	CASSVLVGGTDTQYF	TGTGCCAGCAGCGTACTCGTGGGAGGCACAGATACGCAGTATTTT
NA	TRBV7-6	TRBJ2-6	20	TRBD1	CASSLAGWTGGSPGANVLTF	TGTGCCAGCAGCTTAGCGGGATGGACAGGGGGGAGCCCTGGGGCCAACGTCCTGACTTTC
NA	TRBV7-2	TRBJ2-3	16	NA	CASSLVGGDPTDTQYF	TGTGCCAGCAGCTTAGTAGGAGGGGACCCCACAGATACGCAGTATTTT
NA	TRBV7-6	TRBJ1-4	16	TRBD1	CASSSGPGTVYEKLFF	TGTGCCAGCAGCTCTGGCCCAGGGACAGTTTATGAAAAACTGTTTTTT
NA	TRBV29-1	TRBJ1-2	16	TRBD1	CSVEPYDRGQGYGYTF	TGCAGCGTTGAACCCTATGACAGGGGGCAGGGCTATGGCTACACCTTC
NA	TRBV24-1	TRBJ2-2	16	TRBD2	CATLGLAGQNTGELFF	TGTGCCACCCTAGGACTAGCGGGGCAGAACACCGGGGAGCTGTTTTTT
NA	TRBV19	TRBJ2-2	15	NA	CASSISTANTGELFF	TGTGCCAGTAGTATCAGTACAGCGAACACCGGGGAGCTGTTTTTT
NA	TRBV6-2/TRBV6-3	TRBJ1-5	14	NA	CASSRTDTNQPQHF	TGTGCCAGCAGTCGGACAGACACCAATCAGCCCCAGCATTTT
NA	TRBV20-1	TRBJ1-1	11	NA	CSALVNTEAFF	TGCAGTGCTTTAGTGAACACTGAAGCTTTCTTT
few	TRBV19	TRBJ2-1	14	TRBD1	CASIPQGAGDEQFF	TGTGCCAGTATTCCGCAGGGGGCTGGGGATGAGCAGTTCTTC
few	TRBV10-3	TRBJ1-1	12	TRBD1	CAIGQGAVEAFF	TGTGCCATTGGACAGGGGGCAGTTGAAGCTTTCTTT
NA	TRBV13	TRBJ2-3	15	TRBD2	CASTPRGVGTDTQYF	TGTGCCAGCACCCCCCGGGGGGTTGGCACAGATACGCAGTATTTT
NA	TRBV29-1	TRBJ1-4	15	NA	CSVEDRGKFGEKLFF	TGCAGCGTTGAAGATCGAGGGAAGTTTGGTGAAAAACTGTTTTTT